This T cell receptor beta chain emerged from a study of beta chain features in type 1 diabetes. Findings and limits, study-wide: Type 1 diabetes patients had VDJ junctions that carried fewer insertions and more deletions. Moderately but significantly shorter TCRB CDR3s were found in Type 1 diabetes patients in all four CD4+ subsets.

The germline V gene has CDR1 GTSNPN and CDR2 SVGIG (reference sequence). The CDR3 is 17 amino acids. V shed 1 base and J 5 bases; nucleotides not matched to a gene: 13. Investigators reverse transcribed all isolated RNA, so they sequenced expressed TCRB transcripts. Assay used: immunoSEQ multiplex PCR; TCRdb lists only in-frame clones, some missing. The sample records some 640,000 clones, roughly an eighth being singletons. This clone was observed a few times. Its antigen is not known. The source of this sequence is a man younger than 35 with type 1 diabetes. What was sequenced was naive CD4+ T cells from blood. The chain uses TRBV30 and TRBJ2-5, with 10 nucleotides matching TRBD2. This CDR3 reads CAWSGEKRSGRWETQYF. The CDR3 DNA follows: TGTGCCTGGAGTGGTGAGAAGCGTAGCGGGAGGTGGGAGACCCAGTACTTC.